This passage covers 30 T cell receptor beta chains from one sample sequenced in a study of blood T cells in healthy people across ages. Sample-barcoded 5' priming and a J-beta primer mix drove a second PCR of roughly 6 to 12 cycles. TCRdb re-derived calls from the 5' RACE reads in MiXCR, one entry per CDR3 protein. The sample includes approximately 800,000 distinct CDR3 sequences, 36% of them seen just once. The sample comprised blood. These receptors all stem from a man aged 18 to 29 in good health.

This clonotype was picked up a small number of times. The chain joins TRBV20-1 to TRBJ2-7; 10 bases line up with TRBD2. Germline CDR1 DFQATT, CDR2 SNEGSKA (reference sequence). CDR3 length equals 14 residues. J was trimmed by 4 bases and V by 1 base; bases with no gene match: 4. The CDR3 nucleotides read TGCAGTGCTAGAGGTGCTAGCGGGGGATACGAGCAGTACTTC. Its protein is CSARGASGGYEQYF.

This rearrangement joins TRBV29-1 to TRBJ2-5; D gene ambiguous. This CDR3 is 14 amino acids long. CDR1 and CDR2 from the germline V gene are SQVTM and ANQGSEA. V dropped 6 bases and J dropped 1 base, with 15 bases sitting between them. In DNA form, the CDR3 reads TGCAGCGTGGCCACAATGGTCCCCCAAGAGACCCAGTACTTC. It translates to CSVATMVPQETQYF.

The sample holds many counts of this clonotype. The chain recombines TRBV5-1 with TRBJ2-5; tentatively, D is TRBD2 (5 bases). Germline assignment: CDR1 SGHRS and CDR2 YFSETQ. This CDR3 contains 13 residues. Trimming removed 4 bases at V and 2 bases at J, with 9 bases between. Written as DNA, the CDR3 is TGCGCCAGCAGCCGGGGTACTCAAGAGACCCAGTACTTC. Protein product: CASSRGTQETQYF. Based on the CDR3 plus reference TRBV5-1 and TRBJ2-5, the full variable domain is KAGVTQTPRYLIKTRGQQVTLSCSPISGHRSVSWYQQTPGQGLQFLFEYFSETQRNKGNFPGRFSGRQFSNSRSEMNVSTLELGDSALYLCASSRGTQETQYFGPGTRLLVL.

The chain joins TRBV10-3 to TRBJ2-2; D ambiguous. Trimming took 3 bases from V and 0 from J, leaving 8 bases between them. From germline, CDR1 is ENHRY and CDR2 SYGVKD. The CDR3 loop spans 15 amino acids. DNA of the CDR3: TGTGCCATCAGTGACCGGGCCGCGAACACCGGGGAGCTGTTTTTT. It yields the protein CAISDRAANTGELFF.

The table lists this clonotype with a few counts. The V and J genes are TRBV20-1 and TRBJ1-1; TRBD1 might be the D (5 bases). The CDR3 is made up of 14 amino acids. Germline V CDR1 and CDR2: DFQATT, SNEGSKA (reference sequence). Trimming pared 5 bases from V and 0 bases from J, leaving 13 bases between. The CDR3 protein is CSAPRGGMNTEAFF. The CDR3 DNA sequence: TGCAGTGCTCCCCGGGGGGGGATGAACACTGAAGCTTTCTTT.

V gene TRBV4-3 combines with J gene TRBJ2-1, with 8 bases fitting TRBD1. Germline-derived CDR1 and CDR2 are LGHNA and YSLEER. The CDR3 is made up of 16 amino acids. V was clipped by 1 base and J by 6 bases; unmatched bases: 8. In nucleotides, the CDR3 is TGCGCCAGCAGCCAAGGTCCGGACAGGGCTGGCAATGAGCAGTTCTTC. As protein: CASSQGPDRAGNEQFF.

This clonotype was found a few times. V and J are TRBV25-1 and TRBJ2-3, with D unresolved. The ends were cut back, 2 bases at V and 8 bases at J, with 8 bases in the middle. CDR3 size: 12 residues. Germline V gene data show CDR1 as MGHDK and CDR2 as SYGVNS. In DNA, the CDR3 is TGTGCCAGCAGTGAAGGCCGAGGTACGCAGTATTTT. Encoded protein: CASSEGRGTQYF.

The rearrangement uses TRBV7-9 and TRBJ2-7, with 9 bases fitting TRBD2. Trimming at V came to 4 bases and at J to 3 bases, leaving 7 bases not matched to a gene. The V gene's germline CDR1 is SEHNR and CDR2 FQNEAQ (reference sequence). This CDR3 has 15 amino acids. CDR3 in DNA: TGTGCCAGCAGCTCCCAGCGGGAGGAGGTCTACGAGCAGTACTTC. This gives the protein CASSSQREEVYEQYF.

Notes on this clonotype: A clone one base away is much larger, so this may be a read error. The J gene is TRBJ2-5, the V gene TRBV4-2; 7 bases fit TRBD2. J gave up 5 bases and V 5 bases, and 8 bases lay outside the gene matches. The germline V gene encodes CDR1 LGHNA and CDR2 YNFKEQ. The CDR3 runs to 14 residues. This CDR3 reads CASSKLGLSETQYF. DNA of the CDR3: TGTGCCAGCAGCAAATTGGGACTATCGGAGACCCAGTACTTC.

In this sample, this clonotype turned up a few times. The chain uses TRBV10-3 and TRBJ2-2; D might be TRBD1 (5 bases). Germline V CDR1 and CDR2: ENHRY, SYGVKD. The V end lost 2 bases, the J end lost 1 base, and 23 bases lay between the germline ends. The CDR3 runs to 20 residues. In DNA form, the CDR3 reads TGTGCCATCAGTGAGCGACGAGTCATCCTGGGGCAGCTGAACACCGGGGAGCTGTTTTTT. It translates to CAISERRVILGQLNTGELFF.

This rearrangement joins TRBV12-3 or TRBV12-4 to TRBJ1-2; D is undetermined. V was clipped by 5 bases and J by 4 bases, with 17 bases between them. The CDR3 spans 15 residues. CDR3 coding DNA: TGTGCCAGCAGTATGAAGGCGGATTCACTCTATGGCTACACCTTC. This translates into CASSMKADSLYGYTF.

The chain employs TRBV20-1 and TRBJ1-2; 7 bases are a match to TRBD1. V trimming: 5 bases; J trimming: 5 bases; junction bases outside the gene matches: 8. This CDR3 has 13 amino acids. Germline CDR1 DFQATT, CDR2 SNEGSKA (reference sequence). CDR3 nucleotide sequence: TGCAGTGCTTTTTGGGACAGAGCGTATGGCTACACCTTC. Protein: CSAFWDRAYGYTF.

The table lists this clonotype with a few counts. The rearrangement joins TRBV3-1 to TRBJ2-1; 8 bases align to TRBD2. The CDR3 sequence is 20 residues long. Germline V gene lookup returns CDR1 LGHDT and CDR2 YNNKEL (reference sequence). The trim removed 4 bases at V and 3 bases at J, leaving 20 bases unmatched. CDR3 in DNA: TGTGCCAGCAGCCCCTCCCGCTGGCGGGGGGTACTTAGGAGCTACAATGAGCAGTTCTTC. It is translated as CASSPSRWRGVLRSYNEQFF.

This clonotype was seen a handful of times. V usage is TRBV7-2 and J usage is TRBJ1-5, with D maybe TRBD1 (5 bases). The V gene lost 2 bases and the J gene lost 4 bases, with 9 bases spanning the gap. The CDR3 sequence is 14 residues long. Germline V gives CDR1 SGHTA, CDR2 FQGNSA. The CDR3 sequence: CASSLIAGNQPQHF. CDR3 DNA: TGTGCCAGCAGCTTAATAGCAGGGAATCAGCCCCAGCATTTT. Looking up the rest from reference TRBV7-2 and TRBJ1-5 gives the full variable domain: GAGVSQSPSNKVTEKGKDVELRCDPISGHTALYWYRQSLGQGLEFLIYFQGNSAPDKSGLPSDRFSAERTGGSVSTLTIQRTQQEDSAVYLCASSLIAGNQPQHFGDGTRLSIL.

To note about this clonotype: A much larger clone lies a single base off, so this may be a read error. The V and J genes are TRBV10-3 and TRBJ2-1; 10 bases are shared with TRBD1. The CDR3 totals 17 residues. Germline V gene data show CDR1 as ENHRY and CDR2 as SYGVKD. The junction had 13 bases not matched to a gene; V was cut back by 5 bases and J by 6 bases. The CDR3 is CAISTGTGTGDCNEQFF. DNA of the CDR3: TGTGCCATCAGTACTGGTACCGGGACAGGGGACTGCAATGAGCAGTTCTTC.

The CDR3 protein is CASSRYLETSFDEQYF. In DNA, the CDR3 is TGCGCCAGCAGCAGATACCTTGAGACTAGCTTCGACGAGCAGTACTTC. This rearrangement joins TRBV5-1 to TRBJ2-5; 7 nucleotides match TRBD2. The assigned J gene may be wrong: the sequence end matches TRBJ2-7 better. Germline assignment: CDR1 SGHRS and CDR2 YFSETQ. This CDR3 region has 16 residues.

The chain employs TRBV5-1 and TRBJ2-5, with D perhaps matching TRBD1 (6 bases). CDR3 size: 14 residues. The germline CDR1 and CDR2 sequences are SGHRS and YFSETQ. The ends were cut back, 3 bases at V and 11 bases at J, with 20 bases in the middle. CDR3 nucleotide sequence: TGCGCCAGCAGCTCCGGGACAAACTACAGTGAGCAGTACTTC. Translating gives CASSSGTNYSEQYF.

This clonotype was detected only a few times. J is TRBJ2-1 and V is TRBV15; TRBD2 might be the D (7 bases). Germline V gene lookup returns CDR1 LNHNV and CDR2 YYDKDF (reference sequence). The CDR3 contains 16 residues. Trimming took 0 bases from V and 5 from J, leaving 14 bases between them. The CDR3: CATSRDRGGPNNEQFF. The CDR3 region has the DNA TGTGCCACCAGCAGAGATCGCGGGGGCCCGAACAATGAGCAGTTCTTC.

There are many counts of this clonotype. The chain has TRBV10-3 and TRBJ2-7, with a tentative D call TRBD1 (5 bases). Between the trimmed V and J ends, which lost 2 bases and 4 bases, there was a span of 18 bases. This CDR3 is 16 amino acids long. In germline, CDR1 is ENHRY, CDR2 SYGVKD. CDR3 nucleotides: TGTGCCATCAGTGAGAAAGCGACCTCGTCAGGGTACGAGCAGTACTTC. Encoded protein: CAISEKATSSGYEQYF.

This clonotype was counted between two and nine times. The V gene is TRBV4-3, the J gene TRBJ2-3, with D maybe TRBD2 (6 bases). V lost 0 bases and J lost 4, with 11 bases in between. Germline loops: CDR1 LGHNA, CDR2 YSLEER. CDR3 length: 15 residues. Here the CDR3 DNA reads TGCGCCAGCAGCCAAGACGGGGGTTCCGCAGATACGCAGTATTTT. Its translation: CASSQDGGSADTQYF.

V gene TRBV4-3 combines with J gene TRBJ2-2, with no clear D. The CDR3 spans 16 residues. V lost 7 bases, J lost 1 base, and 16 bases lay in between. Germline loops: CDR1 LGHNA, CDR2 YSLEER. The CDR3 DNA follows: TGCGCCAGCACCCCCTCTGTAGGCGGGAACACCGGGGAGCTGTTTTTT. Translated, it gives CASTPSVGGNTGELFF.

The chain carries TRBV28 and TRBJ2-4; 11 bases are shared with TRBD1. Unmatched junction bases numbered 18, after V lost 5 bases and J lost 15 bases. Germline CDR1 reads MDHEN; CDR2 reads SYDVKM. This CDR3 has 16 amino acids. The CDR3 DNA is TGTGCCAGCAGTCCCCTGGACAGGGGGCTTCCCTACGAGCGGTACTTC. As protein: CASSPLDRGLPYERYF.

This clonotype was seen a handful of times. V usage is TRBV9 and J usage is TRBJ2-1; 10 positions agree with TRBD1. The V segment lost 6 bases and the J segment 9 bases; nucleotides outside the gene matches: 12. The germline gives CDR1 SGDLS, CDR2 YYNGEE. CDR3 length: 15 amino acids. CDR3 bases: TGTGCCAGCATACCCGGGACAGGGGAGTCAAGTGAGCAGTTCTTC. Translation: CASIPGTGESSEQFF.

This clonotype was picked up many times. This rearrangement joins TRBV10-3 to TRBJ1-2, with 10 bases identical to TRBD1. The CDR3 totals 15 residues. Trimming took 5 bases from V and 8 from J; bases not matched to a gene: 11. CDR1 ENHRY and CDR2 SYGVKD come from the germline V gene. CDR3 region: CAISPLGQGSRGYTF. In nucleotides, the CDR3 is TGTGCCATCAGTCCCTTGGGACAGGGGAGTAGAGGCTACACCTTC.

As regards this clonotype: A junction end diverges from the germline sequence, so it may reflect a read error. The chain joins TRBV6-1 to TRBJ2-1; 8 nucleotides line up with TRBD2. Germline V gene data show CDR1 as MNHNS and CDR2 as SASEGT. The CDR3 has 16 residues. The CDR3 DNA follows: TGTACCAGCAGTCGAGGGGGTAGCGGGGTCTTTAATGAGCAGTTCTTC. Its translation is CTSSRGGSGVFNEQFF.

This clonotype was seen a handful of times. The chain carries TRBV9 and TRBJ2-3; 9 bases are a match to TRBD2. Germline assignment: CDR1 SGDLS and CDR2 YYNGEE. J gave up 5 bases and V 0 bases, and 4 bases lay outside the gene matches. CDR3 length: 15 amino acids. CDR3 DNA sequence: TGTGCCAGCAGCGTAGTGCTAGCGGGGATAGATACGCAGTATTTT. It codes for CASSVVLAGIDTQYF.

V and J are TRBV20-1 and TRBJ2-1; 11 positions match TRBD2. V shed 1 base and J 7 bases; nucleotides not matched to a gene: 6. The CDR3 spans 15 residues. Germline CDR1 is DFQATT and CDR2 is SNEGSKA (reference sequence). CDR3 nucleotide sequence: TGCAGTGCTAGAGCAATAACTAGCGGGGGTAATGAGCAGTTCTTC. As protein: CSARAITSGGNEQFF.

This clonotype was counted once. Possible read error: a much larger clone is one base away. V gene TRBV20-1 combines with J gene TRBJ2-5; D is possibly TRBD1 (5 bases). V gave up 3 bases and J gave up 11 bases, with 16 bases separating them. The CDR3 spans 12 residues. From germline, CDR1 is DFQATT and CDR2 SNEGSKA (reference sequence). CDR3 in amino acids: CSASKGSGEQYF. CDR3 bases: TGCAGTGCTAGTAAGGGGTCGGGTGAGCAGTACTTC.

This clonotype was picked up a small number of times. The chain recombines TRBV6-1 with TRBJ1-4; the D is unclear. Germline CDR1 and CDR2: MNHNS and SASEGT. The CDR3 has 12 residues. V was shortened by 6 bases and J by 7 bases, with 9 bases between the two germline ends. The DNA of the CDR3 is TGTGCCAGCAGCCCGGGGATTGAAAAACTGTTTTTT. This translates into CASSPGIEKLFF.

The gene calls are TRBV3-1 and TRBJ1-4; a possible D gene is TRBD1 (6 bases). CDR3 size: 14 residues. Germline-derived CDR1 and CDR2 are LGHDT and YNNKEL (reference sequence). V shed 3 bases and J shed 8 bases, with 13 bases lying between them. The CDR3 nucleotides read TGTGCCAGCAGCCAGGGAAGGGGGATGGAAAAACTGTTTTTT. Translated, it gives CASSQGRGMEKLFF.